The 22 T cell receptor beta chains given below trace back to one sample, sequenced in a study of T cells in Graves' hyperthyroidism and ophthalmopathy. RNA transcripts gave rise to amplified TCR beta CDR3 regions. Researchers ran a first-round RT-PCR on the TCR CDR3 using the HTBI primer set. TCRdb recomputed calls from the multiplex PCR reads with MiXCR, one row per CDR3 protein. This table holds about 640,000 distinct CDR3 sequences, less than 25% found once. The sample was blood. These receptors were taken from a man aged 30 to 45 with Graves' ophthalmopathy.

The sample holds a few counts of this clonotype. The rearrangement links TRBV28 to TRBJ2-2; 8 nucleotides line up with TRBD1. The junction had 4 bases not matched to a gene; V was cut back by 5 bases and J by 2 bases. Germline CDR1 reads MDHEN; CDR2 reads SYDVKM. This CDR3 region has 15 residues. Written as DNA, the CDR3 is TGTGCCAGCAGTCGGACAGGGTCAAACACCGGGGAGCTGTTTTTT. Protein product: CASSRTGSNTGELFF.

The chain uses TRBV7-3 and TRBJ2-5; 12 bases line up with TRBD1. The trim removed 5 bases at V and 5 bases at J, leaving 9 bases unmatched. The germline V gene has CDR1 SGHTA and CDR2 FQGTGA. This CDR3 region has 16 residues. The CDR3: CASSPHGTGGGETQYF. The CDR3 DNA is TGTGCCAGCAGCCCCCACGGGACAGGGGGCGGGGAGACCCAGTACTTC.

This clonotype was recorded a few times. The chain is built from TRBV20-1 and TRBJ1-5; D uncertain. The CDR3 contains 14 residues. V lost 2 bases and J lost 0, with 8 bases in between. In germline, CDR1 is DFQATT, CDR2 SNEGSKA (reference sequence). CDR3 DNA: TGCAGTGCTAGAAAGGACCTTAGCAATCAGCCCCAGCATTTT. This codes for CSARKDLSNQPQHF.

The table lists this clonotype with many counts. This chain connects TRBV30 to TRBJ2-7, with unresolved D. V was trimmed by 0 bases and J by 3 bases, leaving 6 bases between them. Germline V gene data show CDR1 as GTSNPN and CDR2 as SVGIG (reference sequence). This CDR3 is built from 12 residues. CDR3 bases: TGTGCCTGGAGTGTGAGCAACTACGAGCAGTACTTC. Amino acids: CAWSVSNYEQYF.

J is TRBJ2-7 and V is TRBV7-8, with 7 bases lining up with TRBD2. V shed 7 bases, J shed 5 bases, and the junction held 17 bases outside the gene matches. CDR3 length equals 16 residues. CDR1 SGHVS and CDR2 FQNEAQ come from the germline V gene. The CDR3 reads CASIRLGPSGTHEQYF. CDR3 DNA sequence: TGTGCCAGCATCAGACTCGGCCCCAGCGGGACCCACGAGCAGTACTTC.

This clonotype was counted between two and nine times. V is TRBV4-1 and J is TRBJ2-5; 11 bases line up with TRBD2. Germline values: CDR1 MGHRA, CDR2 YSYEKL. The junction had 8 bases not matched to a gene; V was cut back by 1 base and J by 1 base. This CDR3 comprises 18 residues. The CDR3 sequence is CASSQAPPGTSGQETQYF. The CDR3 bases are TGCGCCAGCAGCCAAGCCCCACCCGGGACTAGCGGCCAAGAGACCCAGTACTTC.

The chain links TRBV18 to TRBJ2-6; D might be TRBD1 or TRBD2, each matching 5 bases. The CDR3 runs to 17 residues. Germline values: CDR1 KGHSH, CDR2 LQKENI. The V and J ends lost 1 base and 0 bases respectively, with 10 bases between them. The CDR3 sequence: CASSPRDGTSGANVLTF. The CDR3 DNA is TGTGCCAGCTCACCACGGGACGGAACCTCTGGGGCCAACGTCCTGACTTTC.

This clonotype was counted at least ten times. The chain carries TRBV5-1 and TRBJ2-3; D may match TRBD1 or TRBD2 (6 bases each). Trimming pared 0 bases from V and 3 bases from J, leaving 11 bases between. This CDR3 has 15 residues. Per germline, CDR1 SGHRS and CDR2 YFSETQ. For the CDR3, the DNA is TGCGCCAGCAGCTTGGAAGGGGGGCTGACAGATACGCAGTATTTT. Translation: CASSLEGGLTDTQYF.

This clonotype was seen many times. CDR3 sequence (DNA): TGTGCCTGGAGTGTACAAGGGGGGAACACTGAAGCTTTCTTT. This translates into CAWSVQGGNTEAFF. The rearrangement uses TRBV30 and TRBJ1-1, with D possibly matching TRBD1 (6 bases). The V end was cut by 0 bases, the J end by 1 base, with 9 bases between. Germline CDR1 reads GTSNPN; CDR2 reads SVGIG (reference sequence). This CDR3 is built from 14 residues.

Many counts were recorded for this clonotype. This rearrangement joins TRBV11-2 to TRBJ2-4; perhaps TRBD1 as D (6 bases). CDR3 length: 16 amino acids. Between the trimmed V and J ends, which lost 5 bases and 0 bases, there was a span of 14 bases. Germline V lookup: CDR1 SGHAT, CDR2 FQNNGV. The CDR3 nucleotides are TGTGCCAGCAGCAGGGGGTACCAGCTAGCCAAAAACATTCAGTACTTC. It translates to CASSRGYQLAKNIQYF. The full variable domain, rest sourced from reference TRBV11-2 and TRBJ2-4, is EAGVAQSPRYKIIEKRQSVAFWCNPISGHATLYWYQQILGQGPKLLIQFQNNGVVDDSQLPKDRFSAERLKGVDSTLKIQPAKLEDSAVYLCASSRGYQLAKNIQYFGAGTRLSVL.

This clonotype was picked up a small number of times. This chain uses TRBV19 with TRBJ1-1; D is undetermined. The length of the CDR3 is 11 residues. The V gene's germline CDR1 is LNHDA and CDR2 SQIVND (reference sequence). Trimming took off 6 bases at V and 8 bases at J, with 10 bases between the two ends. In nucleotides, the CDR3 is TGTGCCAGTAGGGATGATGGGGAAGCTTTCTTT. Translation: CASRDDGEAFF.

This clonotype was found many times. This chain uses TRBV28 with TRBJ1-1; no firm D call. Germline-derived CDR1 and CDR2 are MDHEN and SYDVKM. CDR3 length equals 14 residues. Trimming stripped 1 base from V and 0 bases from J, with 6 bases between. In DNA, the CDR3 is TGTGCCAGCAGTTTATACATCATGAACACTGAAGCTTTCTTT. This gives the protein CASSLYIMNTEAFF.

The chain employs TRBV28 and TRBJ2-1; tentatively, D is TRBD2 (5 bases). CDR1 is MDHEN and CDR2 is SYDVKM in the germline V gene. Trimming left V 6 bases short and J 4 bases short, with 25 bases between. The CDR3 consists of 18 residues. CDR3 sequence: CASSQASLSGLGYNEQFF. CDR3 DNA sequence: TGTGCCAGCAGCCAGGCCTCGCTCAGCGGCTTAGGGTACAATGAGCAGTTCTTC.

The rearrangement joins TRBV28 to TRBJ2-3; D gene uncertain. CDR1 and CDR2 from the germline V gene are MDHEN and SYDVKM. V lost 5 bases and J 5 bases, leaving 11 bases between the germline ends. This CDR3 contains 13 residues. CDR3 sequence (DNA): TGTGCCAGCAGTCAGCCCCCCCGAGATACGCAGTATTTT. This codes for CASSQPPRDTQYF.

In its sample, this clonotype was seen a few times. The J gene is TRBJ2-1, the V gene TRBV29-1; 10 nucleotides agree with TRBD1. V trimming: 1 base; J trimming: 3 bases; junction bases outside the gene matches: 9. The CDR3 length is 17 residues. Germline CDR1 SQVTM, CDR2 ANQGSEA. The CDR3: CSVEVRGRDRGYNEQFF. The CDR3 DNA reads TGCAGCGTTGAAGTCCGTGGTCGGGACAGGGGCTACAATGAGCAGTTCTTC.

A few counts support this clonotype. CDR3 sequence reads: CASTGRTEQYF. CDR3 sequence (DNA): TGTGCCAGCACCGGACGGACAGAGCAGTACTTC. V gene TRBV2 combines with J gene TRBJ2-7, with D maybe TRBD1 (5 bases). CDR1 is SNHLY and CDR2 is FYNNEI in the germline V gene. The CDR3 covers 11 residues. V was pared by 7 bases and J by 7 bases, with 11 bases between.

The rearrangement links TRBV20-1 to TRBJ2-1; 7 nucleotides agree with TRBD2. CDR1 and CDR2 from the germline V gene are DFQATT and SNEGSKA (reference sequence). V was clipped by 8 bases and J by 0 bases; unmatched bases: 10. The CDR3 consists of 15 residues. The CDR3 bases are TGCAGTAATCGGCGGGGGACTACCTCCTACAATGAGCAGTTCTTC. This codes for CSNRRGTTSYNEQFF.

This sequence joins TRBV5-1 and TRBJ1-2, with D possibly matching TRBD1 (5 bases). CDR1 is SGHRS and CDR2 is YFSETQ in the germline V gene. This CDR3 is 14 amino acids long. The ends were cut back, 3 bases at V and 0 bases at J, with 9 bases in the middle. CDR3: CASSWRGANYGYTF. The DNA of the CDR3 is TGCGCCAGCAGCTGGAGGGGAGCTAACTATGGCTACACCTTC.

The V call is TRBV7-3, the J call TRBJ2-7; the match to TRBD2 covers 8 bases. Per germline, CDR1 SGHTA and CDR2 FQGTGA. V gave up 1 base and J gave up 5 bases; unmatched junction bases: 7. This CDR3 contains 15 residues. The CDR3 sequence is CASSLNGRASDEQYF. The CDR3 DNA follows: TGTGCCAGCAGCTTAAACGGGAGGGCCAGTGACGAGCAGTACTTC.

This clonotype was detected ten times or more. The chain recombines TRBV3-1 with TRBJ2-1, with D perhaps TRBD2 (5 bases). Between the trimmed V and J ends, which lost 2 bases and 10 bases, there was a span of 12 bases. Per germline, CDR1 LGHDT and CDR2 YNNKEL (reference sequence). The CDR3 runs 13 residues. In DNA form, the CDR3 reads TGTGCCAGCAGCCAATCGGGGAGACCCGAGCAGTTCTTC. The encoded protein is CASSQSGRPEQFF.

This clonotype was recorded at least ten times. The J gene is TRBJ2-7, the V gene TRBV24-1, with a weak D call TRBD1 (6 bases). V lost 4 bases and J lost 3, with 12 bases in between. Germline V CDR1 and CDR2: KGHDR, SFDVKD. The CDR3 has 14 residues. Here the CDR3 DNA reads TGTGCCACCAGTGAAGCCCGGGACAACTACGAGCAGTACTTC. Residues: CATSEARDNYEQYF.

This clonotype was seen more than once but under ten times. V usage is TRBV30 and J usage is TRBJ2-7; no reliable D call. The V end lost 5 bases, the J end lost 3 bases, and 5 bases lay between the germline ends. Germline V gene lookup returns CDR1 GTSNPN and CDR2 SVGIG (reference sequence). The length of the CDR3 is 10 residues. CDR3: CAWGSYEQYF. DNA of the CDR3: TGTGCCTGGGGAAGCTACGAGCAGTACTTC.